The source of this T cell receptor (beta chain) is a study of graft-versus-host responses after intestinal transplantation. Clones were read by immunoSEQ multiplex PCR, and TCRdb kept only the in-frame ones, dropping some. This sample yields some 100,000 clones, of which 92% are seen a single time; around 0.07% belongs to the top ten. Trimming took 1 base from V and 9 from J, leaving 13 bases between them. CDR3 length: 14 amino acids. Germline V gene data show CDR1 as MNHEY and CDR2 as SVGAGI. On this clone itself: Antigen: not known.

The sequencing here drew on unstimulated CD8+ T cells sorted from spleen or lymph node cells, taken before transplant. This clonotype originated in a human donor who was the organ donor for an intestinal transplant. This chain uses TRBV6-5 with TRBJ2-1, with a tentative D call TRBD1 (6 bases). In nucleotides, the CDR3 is TGTGCCAGCAGTTACTTGAGGGGGTCAGGTGAGCAGTTCTTC. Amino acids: CASSYLRGSGEQFF.